A selection of T cell receptor beta chains follows, all from one sample in a study of blood T cell repertoires in COVID-19. The method was immunoSEQ multiplex PCR; TCRdb's version includes in-frame clones alone and lacks a portion of them. The table includes roughly 16,000 clones, roughly four fifths detected once. The sample was peripheral blood. The receptors were sampled from a man of 80 years or more with active COVID-19. CDR3s include the opening cysteine and the closing phenylalanine or tryptophan. D genes are given only for firm matches. Some rows have no size entry. The others give once, few or many, or a class for an expanded clone.

d_gene,abundance,j_gene,v_gene,CDR3aa,CDR3nt
TRBD1,-,TRBJ1-4,TRBV7-2,CASSLVSGTEGKLFF,TGTGCCAGCAGCTTAGTTTCGGGGACAGAGGGAAAACTGTTTTTT
TRBD1,-,TRBJ2-1,TRBV29-1,CSVVTGGDEQFF,TGCAGCGTTGTCACAGGGGGCGATGAGCAGTTCTTC
TRBD1,once,TRBJ2-7,TRBV9,CASSVGQGTYEQYF,TGTGCCAGCAGCGTAGGACAGGGAACCTACGAGCAGTACTTC
-,-,TRBJ2-1,TRBV29-1,CSVRSQSYNEQFF,TGCAGCGTACGTAGCCAGTCATACAATGAGCAGTTCTTC
TRBD2,-,TRBJ2-7,TRBV20-1,CSASPGTSGSGEQYF,TGCAGTGCTAGTCCCGGGACTAGCGGGAGTGGTGAGCAGTACTTC
TRBD1,-,TRBJ1-1,TRBV12-3/TRBV12-4,CASSRTGDGEAFF,TGTGCCAGCAGTCGGACAGGTGATGGTGAAGCTTTCTTT
-,-,TRBJ2-2,TRBV10-3,CAILGAQDTGELFF,TGTGCCATATTAGGGGCACAGGATACCGGGGAGCTGTTTTTT
-,-,TRBJ2-3,TRBV11-2,CASSFSGVGADTQYF,TGTGCCAGCAGCTTTAGCGGAGTTGGCGCAGATACGCAGTATTTT
-,-,TRBJ2-3,TRBV6-4,CASSFGETDTQYF,TGTGCCAGCAGTTTCGGGGAGACAGATACGCAGTATTTT
TRBD2,-,TRBJ2-5,TRBV5-1,CASMRAGGETQYF,TGCGCCAGCATGCGAGCGGGAGGGGAGACCCAGTACTTC
-,-,TRBJ2-7,TRBV6-2/TRBV6-3,CASSPTGSSYEQYF,TGTGCCAGCAGTCCGACGGGGAGCTCCTACGAGCAGTACTTC
TRBD1,once,TRBJ1-5,TRBV10-3,CAIKGARDNQPQHF,TGTGCCATCAAGGGGGCACGGGACAATCAGCCCCAGCATTTT
-,-,TRBJ1-2,TRBV11-2,CASSTHRDTYGYTF,TGTGCCAGCAGCACCCACAGGGACACCTATGGCTACACCTTC
TRBD2,-,TRBJ2-3,TRBV4-1,CASSQPGLAGGPTDTQYF,TGCGCCAGCAGCCAACCGGGACTAGCGGGAGGGCCGACAGATACGCAGTATTTT
TRBD2,-,TRBJ2-1,TRBV7-3,CASSPSGTSGIYEQFF,TGTGCCAGCAGTCCCTCGGGGACTAGCGGGATCTATGAGCAGTTCTTC
TRBD1,-,TRBJ2-1,TRBV12-3/TRBV12-4,CASSPDRPNEQFF,TGTGCCAGCAGTCCGGACAGGCCTAATGAGCAGTTCTTC
-,once,TRBJ2-2,TRBV27,CASSFWGGNTGELFF,TGTGCCAGCAGCTTCTGGGGGGGCAACACCGGGGAGCTGTTTTTT
-,-,TRBJ1-2,TRBV4-3,CASSQGTGGYTF,TGCGCCAGCAGCCAGGGAACAGGGGGCTACACCTTC
-,-,TRBJ2-7,TRBV28,CASSMDMLYEQYF,TGTGCCAGCAGTATGGACATGCTCTACGAGCAGTACTTC
TRBD1,few,TRBJ1-4,TRBV2,CASSPGQATNEKLFF,TGTGCCAGCAGTCCAGGACAGGCCACAAATGAAAAACTGTTTTTT
TRBD2,-,TRBJ2-1,TRBV6-2/TRBV6-3,CASSLGLRGDNEQFF,TGTGCCAGCAGCCTGGGACTCCGGGGGGACAATGAGCAGTTCTTC
-,-,TRBJ1-1,TRBV28,CASHGGFGNTEAFF,TGTGCCAGCCACGGAGGGTTCGGGAACACTGAAGCTTTCTTT
-,-,TRBJ2-7,TRBV29-1,CSVGRGSYEQYF,TGCAGCGTTGGGCGGGGATCCTACGAGCAGTACTTC
-,medium-sized,TRBJ1-6,TRBV3-1/TRBV3-2,CASSQEQSPLHF,TGTGCCAGCAGCCAAGAACAATCACCCCTCCACTTT
TRBD1,-,TRBJ2-1,TRBV7-2,CASSSYRDRVNEQFF,TGTGCCAGCAGCTCGTACCGGGACAGGGTAAATGAGCAGTTCTTC
TRBD1,once,TRBJ2-7,TRBV2,CASSLSGTGKSEQYF,TGTGCCAGCAGTTTATCCGGGACAGGCAAGTCCGAGCAGTACTTC
TRBD2,few,TRBJ2-3,TRBV7-2,CASSLILAGGTDTQYF,TGTGCCAGCAGCTTAATTCTGGCGGGAGGGACAGATACGCAGTATTTT
TRBD2,-,TRBJ2-1,TRBV5-8,CASSLRLAGVTNEQFF,TGTGCCAGCAGCTTGAGGCTAGCGGGAGTTACCAATGAGCAGTTCTTC
TRBD2,-,TRBJ2-1,TRBV4-1,CASSQDDGREYNEQFF,TGCGCCAGCAGCCAAGATGACGGGAGGGAATACAATGAGCAGTTCTTC
-,-,TRBJ2-3,TRBV19,CASSIGAISFTDTQYF,TGTGCCAGTAGTATAGGAGCAATTTCTTTCACAGATACGCAGTATTTT
-,-,TRBJ1-3,TRBV15,CATSTGLYSGNTIYF,TGTGCCACCAGCACAGGGTTATACTCTGGAAACACCATATATTTT
TRBD1,-,TRBJ2-5,TRBV14,CASSQDLSSTGHQTQYF,TGTGCCAGCAGCCAAGATCTTTCGTCGACAGGGCACCAGACCCAGTACTTC
TRBD2,-,TRBJ2-1,TRBV30,CAWSITIAGPNEQFF,TGTGCCTGGAGTATAACAATAGCGGGACCCAATGAGCAGTTCTTC
TRBD2,-,TRBJ2-1,TRBV9,CASSSSGTSGPRSEQFF,TGTGCCAGCAGCAGCAGCGGGACTAGCGGACCAAGGAGTGAGCAGTTCTTC
-,few,TRBJ2-2,TRBV7-2,CASSLGPITGELFF,TGTGCCAGCAGCTTAGGCCCTATCACCGGGGAGCTGTTTTTT
TRBD2,few,TRBJ2-1,TRBV2,CASSSSGSSYNEQFF,TGTGCCAGCAGCTCAAGCGGGAGCTCCTACAATGAGCAGTTCTTC
TRBD2,-,TRBJ2-1,TRBV24-1,CATSASGTYNEQFF,TGTGCCACCAGTGCTAGCGGAACCTACAATGAGCAGTTCTTC
-,-,TRBJ1-1,TRBV11-2,CASSSGLQPKGTEAFF,TGTGCCAGCAGCTCGGGACTCCAACCAAAGGGCACTGAAGCTTTCTTT
-,few,TRBJ1-5,TRBV2,CASSESPRLNQPQHF,TGTGCCAGCAGTGAATCTCCCAGGCTTAATCAGCCCCAGCATTTT
TRBD1,few,TRBJ2-7,TRBV5-1,CASSLEGDRVYEQYF,TGCGCCAGCAGCTTGGAGGGGGACAGGGTGTACGAGCAGTACTTC
-,-,TRBJ2-5,TRBV12-5,CASGLDGRAGTQYF,TGTGCTAGTGGTTTGGACGGGAGAGCAGGGACCCAGTACTTC
-,-,TRBJ1-2,TRBV7-9,CASSLADPGGYGYTF,TGTGCCAGCAGCTTAGCCGACCCGGGGGGCTATGGCTACACCTTC
-,-,TRBJ1-5,TRBV27,CASSLRGGVRQPQHF,TGTGCCAGCAGTTTGAGGGGGGGGGTTCGCCAGCCCCAGCATTTT
TRBD2,-,TRBJ2-3,TRBV15,CATSSGLGWRSDTQYF,TGTGCCACCAGCTCAGGACTAGGGTGGAGGTCAGATACGCAGTATTTT
-,-,TRBJ2-2,TRBV2,CASSESRGWNTGELFF,TGTGCCAGCAGTGAGTCGAGGGGGTGGAACACCGGGGAGCTGTTTTTT
TRBD2,-,TRBJ2-7,TRBV30,CAWSEAAGGVEQYF,TGTGCCTGGAGCGAAGCAGCGGGAGGAGTCGAGCAGTACTTC
-,once,TRBJ2-1,TRBV30,CAWEGSGYYNEQFF,TGTGCCTGGGAGGGTAGCGGTTACTACAATGAGCAGTTCTTC
-,-,TRBJ2-4,TRBV6-5,CASSFLPPSKNIQYF,TGTGCCAGCAGTTTCCTACCCCCTTCCAAAAACATTCAGTACTTC
-,-,TRBJ2-3,TRBV14,CASSQDSGLPTDTQYF,TGTGCCAGCAGCCAAGATTCCGGACTCCCCACAGATACGCAGTATTTT
-,once,TRBJ2-3,TRBV6-6,CASSSDRVPDTQYF,TGTGCCAGCAGTTCCGACCGGGTCCCAGATACGCAGTATTTT